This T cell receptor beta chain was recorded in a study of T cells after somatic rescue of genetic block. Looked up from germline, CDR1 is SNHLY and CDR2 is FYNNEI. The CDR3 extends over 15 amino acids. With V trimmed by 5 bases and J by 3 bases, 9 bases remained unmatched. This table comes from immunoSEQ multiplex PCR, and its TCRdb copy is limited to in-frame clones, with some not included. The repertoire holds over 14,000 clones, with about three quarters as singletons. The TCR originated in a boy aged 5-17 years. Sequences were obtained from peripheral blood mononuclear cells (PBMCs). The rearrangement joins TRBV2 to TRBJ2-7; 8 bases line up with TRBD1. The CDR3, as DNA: TGTGCCAGCAGTCATTCCGGGACAGGAAACTACGAGCAGTACTTC. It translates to CASSHSGTGNYEQYF.